This TCR beta chain emerged from a study of blood T cell repertoires in COVID-19. Study-wide context: Specimens from acute and convalescent COVID-19 originated in the United States, Italy and Spain. PBMCs, B-cell-depleted T cells, or T cells provided the cDNA or gDNA that made up the material.

Methods used by the authors: How many nucleated cells were present was estimated from reference gene primer amplification. Clones were read by immunoSEQ multiplex PCR, and TCRdb kept only the in-frame ones, dropping some. V and J calls and clone size come straight from that table; D and trimming were deduced from the DNA. This table has roughly 200,000 clones, 89% appearing once. V lost 4 bases and J lost 3, with 13 bases in between. The CDR3 totals 15 residues. Germline values: CDR1 SGHRS, CDR2 YFSETQ. This sequence originates from a man aged 35-49 years with acute or convalescent COVID-19. The sequenced material came from peripheral blood. The V and J genes are TRBV5-1 and TRBJ2-2; weak D call: TRBD1 (6 bases). This CDR3 reads CASSVRDTYTGELFF. DNA of the CDR3: TGCGCCAGCAGCGTCCGGGACACCTACACCGGGGAGCTGTTTTTT.